This TCR beta chain was observed in a study of low-dose radiotherapy and immunotherapy resistance in tumors. Study details: Cohort 2, a group dosed every two weeks at 1 Gy per fraction, received 13 Gy in total over 26 weeks.

This clonotype was counted many times. Germline V CDR1 and CDR2: SQVTM, ANQGSEA. The CDR3 contains 15 residues. The V segment lost 4 bases and the J segment 0 bases; nucleotides outside the gene matches: 9. The time point: after trial treatment. Sample treatment: LDRT plus nivolumab, ipilimumab, low-dose cyclophosphamide and aspirin (RACIN trial). The donors, trial participants, received nivolumab, ipilimumab, aspirin, low-dose cyclophosphamide and low-dose radiotherapy. cDNA synthesis used a TRAV/TRBV-specific primer set for both chains. It was with a constant-region primer and a V-primer adapter that TCRs were amplified over around 20 PCR cycles. One entry per CDR3 protein results from TCRdb running MiXCR on the reads. The sample records around 84,000 distinct CDR3 sequences, less than 20% being singletons.

Material: PBMCs, obtained after low-dose radiotherapy plus immunotherapy. The source is a male donor with prostate cancer. The rearrangement joins TRBV29-1 to TRBJ2-7; 7 bases line up with TRBD2. The CDR3 protein is CSVVWEGHISYEQYF. In nucleotides, the CDR3 is TGCAGCGTTGTATGGGAGGGGCACATCTCCTACGAGCAGTACTTC.